A single sample is the source of the 30 T cell receptor beta chains below, sequenced in a study of blood T cell repertoires in COVID-19. TCRdb's copy holds only in-frame clones and misses some; the assay was immunoSEQ multiplex PCR. The sample consists of about 170,000 clones, 83% of them appearing once. Input material: peripheral blood. The receptors were sampled from a woman older than 75 with acute or convalescent COVID-19.

The chain links TRBV12-3 or TRBV12-4 to TRBJ2-3, with a tentative D call TRBD2 (5 bases). The CDR3 has 12 amino acids. V lost 4 bases, J lost 8 bases, and 10 bases lay in between. CDR3: CASSSGKGTQYF. The CDR3 nucleotides are TGTGCCAGCAGTTCGGGGAAAGGTACGCAGTATTTT.

The V gene is TRBV7-9, the J gene TRBJ2-7, with D tentatively TRBD2 (6 bases). This CDR3 is built from 15 residues. CDR1 and CDR2 from the germline V gene are SEHNR and FQNEAQ (reference sequence). V lost 0 bases and J lost 7, with 16 bases in between. The CDR3 is CASSLAVGGLAEQYF. For the CDR3, the DNA is TGTGCCAGCAGCTTAGCGGTTGGGGGACTGGCGGAGCAGTACTTC.

The chain uses TRBV7-8 and TRBJ2-5; 8 bases agree with TRBD1. CDR1 is SGHVS, CDR2 FQNEAQ, per germline. The CDR3 is made up of 14 amino acids. The trim removed 5 bases at V and 5 bases at J, leaving 7 bases unmatched. The CDR3 is CASSSWTGMETQYF. CDR3 nucleotides: TGTGCCAGCAGCAGCTGGACAGGGATGGAGACCCAGTACTTC.

The chain employs TRBV25-1 and TRBJ1-2; TRBD1 aligns across 10 bases. This CDR3 comprises 15 residues. The J segment lost 8 bases and the V segment lost 6 bases, leaving 12 bases of the junction unmatched. CDR1 and CDR2 (germline): MGHDK, SYGVNS. The CDR3 DNA reads as TGTGCCAGCAGATCGGACAGGGGGGTATCCTTAGGCTACACCTTC. It yields the protein CASRSDRGVSLGYTF.

The CDR3, as DNA: TGTGCCAGCAGTTACTCGACAGTGAACACTGAAGCTTTCTTT. This encodes CASSYSTVNTEAFF. V and J are TRBV6-5 and TRBJ1-1; possible D gene TRBD1, 5 bases. CDR1 is MNHEY and CDR2 is SVGAGI in the germline V gene. Trimming shortened V by 0 bases and J by 0 bases, and 5 bases separated the two germline ends. The CDR3 length is 14 residues.

There are a few counts of this clone. The chain links TRBV5-6 to TRBJ2-3; the match to TRBD1 covers 9 bases. The germline V gene has CDR1 SGHDT and CDR2 YYEEEE. There are 16 residues in the CDR3. The trim removed 4 bases at V and 4 bases at J, leaving 10 bases unmatched. The CDR3, as DNA: TGTGCCAGCAGCCTTTACCGGGACAGGGAGCCAGATACGCAGTATTTT. Translation: CASSLYRDREPDTQYF. The whole variable domain, remainder taken from reference TRBV5-6 and TRBJ2-3, is DAGVTQSPTHLIKTRGQQVTLRCSPKSGHDTVSWYQQALGQGPQFIFQYYEEEERQRGNFPDRFSGHQFPNYSSELNVNALLLGDSALYLCASSLYRDREPDTQYFGPGTRLTVL.

The rearrangement links TRBV4-3 to TRBJ1-2; D remains unclear. CDR1 LGHNA and CDR2 YSLEER come from the germline V gene. The CDR3 spans 15 residues. V lost 0 bases, J lost 3 bases, and 11 bases lay in between. This CDR3 is CASSQEAKADYGYTF. CDR3 DNA: TGCGCCAGCAGCCAAGAGGCGAAGGCGGACTATGGCTACACCTTC.

Written as DNA, the CDR3 is TGTGCCAGCAGCTTTACAGGAGCTGATAGCACAGATACGCAGTATTTT. It is translated as CASSFTGADSTDTQYF. The J gene is TRBJ2-3, the V gene TRBV7-8; a possible D gene is TRBD1 (5 bases). The CDR3 covers 16 residues. Germline CDR1 is SGHVS and CDR2 is FQNEAQ. V was clipped by 3 bases and J by 0 bases, with 13 bases between them.

The chain is built from TRBV9 and TRBJ2-2; D remains unclear. The ends were cut back, 4 bases at V and 3 bases at J, with 10 bases in the middle. The CDR3 sequence is 14 residues long. The germline V gene encodes CDR1 SGDLS and CDR2 YYNGEE. In DNA form, the CDR3 reads TGTGCCAGCAGCCTTAATCTGTACACCGGGGAGCTGTTTTTT. It translates to CASSLNLYTGELFF. Filled out from reference TRBV9 and TRBJ2-2, the complete variable domain reads DSGVTQTPKHLITATGQRVTLRCSPRSGDLSVYWYQQSLDQGLQFLIQYYNGEERAKGNILERFSAQQFPDLHSELNLSSLELGDSALYFCASSLNLYTGELFFGEGSRLTVL.

The V and J genes are TRBV19 and TRBJ2-2; 9 positions agree with TRBD1. The germline CDR1 and CDR2 sequences are LNHDA and SQIVND (reference sequence). This CDR3 spans 17 amino acids. Losses at the gene ends were 5 bases for V and 7 bases for J; bases not matched to a gene: 14. The CDR3 region has the DNA TGTGCCAGTAGTCCAGGGGACAGGGTGCTATTGGGCGGGGAGCTGTTTTTT. It codes for CASSPGDRVLLGGELFF.

The chain links TRBV27 to TRBJ2-3, with TRBD2 identical over 8 bases. Unmatched junction bases numbered 7, after V lost 8 bases and J lost 0 bases. The CDR3 is made up of 15 amino acids. Germline V CDR1 and CDR2: MNHEY, SMNVEV (reference sequence). The CDR3 loop reads CASCVAGGSTDTQYF. DNA of the CDR3: TGTGCCAGCTGTGTTGCGGGGGGTAGCACAGATACGCAGTATTTT.

This clone turned up a few times. This rearrangement joins TRBV19 to TRBJ1-4; D is perhaps TRBD1 (6 bases). The CDR3 has 14 amino acids. V was pared by 3 bases and J by 8 bases, with 13 bases between. CDR1 and CDR2 from the germline V gene are LNHDA and SQIVND (reference sequence). The CDR3 protein is CASSIGTSPEKLFF. DNA of the CDR3: TGTGCCAGTAGTATTGGGACATCCCCCGAAAAACTGTTTTTT.

The V and J genes are TRBV7-9 and TRBJ2-5; 7 bases are a match to TRBD2. CDR1 is SEHNR, CDR2 FQNEAQ, per germline (reference sequence). Trimming took 3 bases from V and 4 from J; bases not matched to a gene: 8. The CDR3 covers 15 residues. The CDR3 reads CASSLTPGGGETQYF. In DNA, the CDR3 is TGTGCCAGCAGCTTGACGCCTGGGGGGGGAGAGACCCAGTACTTC.

This clone was detected only once. The gene calls are TRBV19 and TRBJ2-5, with D unclear. V lost 4 bases and J 3 bases, leaving 12 bases between the germline ends. CDR1 is LNHDA, CDR2 SQIVND, per germline (reference sequence). This CDR3 comprises 14 residues. As DNA, the CDR3 is TGTGCCAGTAGTACAGTGCAGGTGAAAGAGACCCAGTACTTC. Its translation is CASSTVQVKETQYF.

The chain employs TRBV6-1 and TRBJ2-7; tentative D call: TRBD2 (5 bases). The CDR3 loop spans 15 amino acids. The germline V gene encodes CDR1 MNHNS and CDR2 SASEGT. The V end was cut by 7 bases, the J end by 1 base, with 17 bases between. Written as DNA, the CDR3 is TGTGCCAGCACAGCAAGTAGTTCGGGATCCTACGAGCAGTACTTC. This translates into CASTASSSGSYEQYF.

V usage is TRBV6-4 and J usage is TRBJ1-2; D is perhaps TRBD1 (5 bases). Trimming took 1 base from V and 5 from J, leaving 17 bases between them. The CDR3 has 16 residues. From germline, CDR1 is MRHNA and CDR2 SNTAGT. This CDR3 is CASSDLGGREVYGYTF. The CDR3 bases are TGTGCCAGCAGTGACTTGGGGGGGAGAGAGGTATATGGCTACACCTTC.

The CDR3 sequence is CASNPSGQETQYF. The CDR3 DNA reads as TGTGCCAGTAACCCCTCGGGGCAAGAGACCCAGTACTTC. J is TRBJ2-5 and V is TRBV19; D may be TRBD2 (5 bases). The CDR3 has 13 amino acids. Per the germline V gene, CDR1 is LNHDA and CDR2 is SQIVND (reference sequence). Trimming left V 7 bases short and J 2 bases short, with 11 bases between.

This clone occurred once. The V gene is TRBV4-1, the J gene TRBJ1-5; 8 nucleotides agree with TRBD1. V was clipped by 3 bases and J by 2 bases; unmatched bases: 6. CDR3 length: 16 amino acids. Germline values: CDR1 MGHRA, CDR2 YSYEKL. Here the CDR3 DNA reads TGCGCCAGCAGCCAGGACGACAGGGGTGGCAATCAGCCCCAGCATTTT. It encodes CASSQDDRGGNQPQHF.

The CDR3 reads CASSLQTAEVSGYTF. Written as DNA, the CDR3 is TGCGCCAGCAGCCTCCAGACGGCTGAGGTCTCTGGCTACACCTTC. J is TRBJ1-2 and V is TRBV5-1; no clear D. The V end lost 4 bases, the J end lost 7 bases, and 20 bases lay between the germline ends. The germline V gene has CDR1 SGHRS and CDR2 YFSETQ. This CDR3 contains 15 residues.

The V call is TRBV13, the J call TRBJ2-7, with D possibly being TRBD1 (5 bases). CDR1 is PRHDT and CDR2 is FYEKMQ in the germline V gene (reference sequence). Between the trimmed V and J ends, which lost 0 bases and 2 bases, there was a span of 8 bases. The CDR3 is made up of 14 amino acids. CDR3 region: CASSLGDRTYEQYF. The DNA of the CDR3 is TGTGCCAGCAGCTTAGGTGACAGAACCTACGAGCAGTACTTC.

This clone showed up just once. The chain is built from TRBV7-2 and TRBJ2-3; tentatively, D is TRBD2 (7 bases). The V gene's germline CDR1 is SGHTA and CDR2 FQGNSA. The CDR3 contains 15 residues. The V gene lost 0 bases and the J gene lost 7 bases, with 14 bases spanning the gap. The CDR3 DNA is TGTGCCAGCAGCTTAGCGGGGGGGCGGGGGAATACGCAGTATTTT. Protein sequence: CASSLAGGRGNTQYF.

This clone has a single count. The chain uses TRBV28 and TRBJ2-7; TRBD2 matches 7 bases. The CDR3 is 12 residues long. Germline V lookup: CDR1 MDHEN, CDR2 SYDVKM. J was trimmed by 2 bases and V by 8 bases; bases with no gene match: 3. The CDR3 is CASSGTTYEQYF. In nucleotides, the CDR3 is TGTGCCAGCTCCGGGACTACCTACGAGCAGTACTTC.

The chain has TRBV19 and TRBJ2-1, with 7 bases fitting TRBD2. The germline CDR1 and CDR2 sequences are LNHDA and SQIVND (reference sequence). This CDR3 is built from 14 residues. The junction had 4 bases not matched to a gene; V was cut back by 4 bases and J by 4 bases. The chain's CDR3 is CASSRAGVYNEQFF. The CDR3 DNA follows: TGTGCCAGTAGTAGGGCGGGAGTTTACAATGAGCAGTTCTTC.

The chain couples TRBV19 to TRBJ1-1; TRBD1 matches at 7 bases. Germline-derived CDR1 and CDR2 are LNHDA and SQIVND (reference sequence). The trim removed 6 bases at V and 7 bases at J, leaving 11 bases unmatched. The CDR3 contains 14 residues. The CDR3 loop is CASSKGAGLDEAFF. In nucleotides, the CDR3 is TGTGCCAGTAGCAAGGGGGCGGGTTTGGATGAAGCTTTCTTT.

The V call is TRBV7-2, the J call TRBJ1-4; D might be TRBD1 (5 bases). V was pared by 0 bases and J by 3 bases, with 14 bases between. The CDR3 contains 17 residues. Germline V gene data show CDR1 as SGHTA and CDR2 as FQGNSA. Written as DNA, the CDR3 is TGTGCCAGCAGCTTAGCGTATGACACAGGTGCTAATGAAAAACTGTTTTTT. Its protein is CASSLAYDTGANEKLFF.

This clone was recorded a few times. V and J are TRBV28 and TRBJ1-5; no clear D gene. The CDR3 spans 15 residues. Trimming removed 6 bases at V and 6 bases at J, with 18 bases between. CDR1 is MDHEN, CDR2 SYDVKM, per germline. In DNA form, the CDR3 reads TGTGCCAGCAGCCCCCTCTCTTTTGGGAGTCAGCCCCAGCATTTT. Translating it yields CASSPLSFGSQPQHF.

The rearrangement uses TRBV28 and TRBJ1-5; the match to TRBD1 covers 9 bases. The CDR3 is 15 residues long. Germline loops: CDR1 MDHEN, CDR2 SYDVKM. The J segment lost 5 bases and the V segment lost 6 bases, leaving 8 bases of the junction unmatched. The CDR3 reads CASSLPGTGYQPQHF. The CDR3, as DNA: TGTGCCAGCAGCCTACCCGGGACAGGGTATCAGCCCCAGCATTTT.

J is TRBJ2-4 and V is TRBV7-2; 9 bases match TRBD2. The CDR3 consists of 16 residues. Trimming at V came to 5 bases and at J to 6 bases, leaving 11 bases not matched to a gene. The germline gives CDR1 SGHTA, CDR2 FQGNSA. DNA of the CDR3: TGTGCCAGCAGCCCAGAGGCGGGGGGGGCTAGAAACATTCAGTACTTC. As protein: CASSPEAGGARNIQYF.

This clone was observed many times. The V and J genes are TRBV5-1 and TRBJ2-7; 9 nucleotides agree with TRBD1. V shed 5 bases and J 1 base; nucleotides not matched to a gene: 4. The CDR3 runs to 14 residues. The germline gives CDR1 SGHRS, CDR2 YFSETQ. The CDR3 DNA sequence: TGCGCCAGCAGAGAACAGGGGGCTTCCTACGAGCAGTACTTC. Translation gives CASREQGASYEQYF.

This clone has only one observation. The chain links TRBV29-1 to TRBJ2-5; 7 bases match TRBD1. V lost 6 bases and J lost 5; bases outside the gene matches: 6. This CDR3 has 12 residues. Germline CDR1 is SQVTM and CDR2 is ANQGSEA. CDR3 sequence (DNA): TGCAGCGTCCAACAGGGGTCGGAGACCCAGTACTTC. Translated, it gives CSVQQGSETQYF.